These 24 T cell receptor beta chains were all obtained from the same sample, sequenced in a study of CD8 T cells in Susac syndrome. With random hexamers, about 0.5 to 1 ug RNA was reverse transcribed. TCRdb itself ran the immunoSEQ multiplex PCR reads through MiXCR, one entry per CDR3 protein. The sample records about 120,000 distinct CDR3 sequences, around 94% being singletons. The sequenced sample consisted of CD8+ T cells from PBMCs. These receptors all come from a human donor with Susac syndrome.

For the CDR3, the DNA is TGTGCCAGCAGCTCGACTGGGCGGGAGCTGTTTTTT. It codes for CASSSTGRELFF. V is TRBV7-9 and J is TRBJ2-2; D remains unclear. V was shortened by 4 bases and J by 9 bases, with 9 bases between the two germline ends. In germline, CDR1 is SEHNR, CDR2 FQNEAQ (reference sequence). The CDR3 sequence is 12 residues long.

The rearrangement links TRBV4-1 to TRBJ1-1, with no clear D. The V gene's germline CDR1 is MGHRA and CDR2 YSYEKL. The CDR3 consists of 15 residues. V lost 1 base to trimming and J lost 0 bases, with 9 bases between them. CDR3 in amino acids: CASSQVGQLNTEAFF. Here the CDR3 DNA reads TGCGCCAGCAGCCAAGTCGGCCAGTTGAACACTGAAGCTTTCTTT.

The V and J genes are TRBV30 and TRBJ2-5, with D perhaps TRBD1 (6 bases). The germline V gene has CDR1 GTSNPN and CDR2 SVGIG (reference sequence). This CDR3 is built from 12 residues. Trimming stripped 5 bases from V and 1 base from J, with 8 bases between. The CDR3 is CAWSGAQETQYF. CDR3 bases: TGTGCCTGGTCAGGGGCCCAAGAGACCCAGTACTTC.

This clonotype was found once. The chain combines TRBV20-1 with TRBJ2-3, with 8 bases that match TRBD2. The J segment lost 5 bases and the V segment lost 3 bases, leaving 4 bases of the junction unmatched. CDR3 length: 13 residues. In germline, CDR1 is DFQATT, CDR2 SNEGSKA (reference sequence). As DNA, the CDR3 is TGCAGTGCTAGCGGGGGGGCTGAAGATACGCAGTATTTT. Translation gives CSASGGAEDTQYF.

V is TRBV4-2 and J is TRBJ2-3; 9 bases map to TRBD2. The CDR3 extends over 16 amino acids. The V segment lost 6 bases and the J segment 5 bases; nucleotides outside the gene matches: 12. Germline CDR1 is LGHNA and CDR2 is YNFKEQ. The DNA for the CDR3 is TGTGCCAGCAGAGCTCTCGGCGGGGGGGTTCAAGATACGCAGTATTTT. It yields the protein CASRALGGGVQDTQYF.

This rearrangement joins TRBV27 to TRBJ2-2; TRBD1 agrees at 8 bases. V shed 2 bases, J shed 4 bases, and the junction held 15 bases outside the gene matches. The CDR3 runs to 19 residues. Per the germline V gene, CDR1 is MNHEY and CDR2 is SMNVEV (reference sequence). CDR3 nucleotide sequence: TGTGCCAGCAGTTTACCTTACAGCCAGGGACAGGCGGGCACCGGGGAGCTGTTTTTT. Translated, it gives CASSLPYSQGQAGTGELFF.

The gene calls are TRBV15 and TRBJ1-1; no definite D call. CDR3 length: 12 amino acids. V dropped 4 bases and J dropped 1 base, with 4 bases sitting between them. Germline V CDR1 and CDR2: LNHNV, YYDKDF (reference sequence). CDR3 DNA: TGTGCCACCAGCATGGGGAACACTGAAGCTTTCTTT. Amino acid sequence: CATSMGNTEAFF.

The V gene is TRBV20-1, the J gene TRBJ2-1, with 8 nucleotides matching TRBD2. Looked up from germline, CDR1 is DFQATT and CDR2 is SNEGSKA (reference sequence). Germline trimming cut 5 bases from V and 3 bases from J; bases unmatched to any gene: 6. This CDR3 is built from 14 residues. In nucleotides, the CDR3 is TGCAGTGCTCAGGGCAGCGGGGGCTACAATGAGCAGTTCTTC. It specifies CSAQGSGGYNEQFF.

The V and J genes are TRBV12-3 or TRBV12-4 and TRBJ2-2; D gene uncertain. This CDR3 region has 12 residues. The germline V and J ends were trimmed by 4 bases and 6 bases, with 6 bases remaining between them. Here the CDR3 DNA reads TGTGCCAGCAGTTATACGTCCGGGGAGCTGTTTTTT. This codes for CASSYTSGELFF.

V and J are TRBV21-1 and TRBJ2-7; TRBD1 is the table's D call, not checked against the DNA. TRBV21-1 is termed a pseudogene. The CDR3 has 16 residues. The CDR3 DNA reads TGTGCCAGCAGCAAAGAGATGCGACAGGGACGAGACGAGCAGTACTTC. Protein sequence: CASSKEMRQGRDEQYF.

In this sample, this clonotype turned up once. CDR3: CASSHSGGAAYEQYF. CDR3 sequence (DNA): TGCGCCAGCAGCCATAGCGGGGGGGCCGCTTACGAGCAGTACTTC. The J gene is TRBJ2-7, the V gene TRBV5-1, with TRBD2 matching over 11 bases. In germline, CDR1 is SGHRS, CDR2 YFSETQ. The V gene end was trimmed by 4 bases and the J gene end by 4 bases; junction bases not matched to a gene: 7. This CDR3 contains 15 residues.

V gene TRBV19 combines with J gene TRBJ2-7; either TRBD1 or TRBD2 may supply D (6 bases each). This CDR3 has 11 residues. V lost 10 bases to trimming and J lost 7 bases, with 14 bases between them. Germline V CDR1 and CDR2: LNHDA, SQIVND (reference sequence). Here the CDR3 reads CATGAPSEQYF. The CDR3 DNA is TGTGCCACGGGGGCGCCAAGTGAGCAGTACTTC.

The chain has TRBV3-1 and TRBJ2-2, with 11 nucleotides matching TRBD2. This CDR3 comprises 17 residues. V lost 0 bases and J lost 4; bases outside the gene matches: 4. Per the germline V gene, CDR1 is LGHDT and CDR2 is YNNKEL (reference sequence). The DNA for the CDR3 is TGTGCCAGCAGCCAAGAGGGTGGACTAGCGGGCACCGGGGAGCTGTTTTTT. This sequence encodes CASSQEGGLAGTGELFF.

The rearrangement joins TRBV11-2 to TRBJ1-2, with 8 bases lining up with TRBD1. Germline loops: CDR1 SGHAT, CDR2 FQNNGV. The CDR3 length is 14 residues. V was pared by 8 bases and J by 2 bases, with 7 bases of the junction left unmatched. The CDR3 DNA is TGTGCCAGCCGGGGGACAGGAGCAAACTATGGCTACACCTTC. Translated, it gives CASRGTGANYGYTF.

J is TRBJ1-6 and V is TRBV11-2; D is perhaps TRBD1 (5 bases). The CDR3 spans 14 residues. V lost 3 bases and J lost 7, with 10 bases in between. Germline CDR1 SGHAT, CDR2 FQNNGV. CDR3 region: CASSLGELNSPLHF. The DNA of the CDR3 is TGTGCCAGCAGCTTGGGGGAGCTCAATTCACCCCTCCACTTT.

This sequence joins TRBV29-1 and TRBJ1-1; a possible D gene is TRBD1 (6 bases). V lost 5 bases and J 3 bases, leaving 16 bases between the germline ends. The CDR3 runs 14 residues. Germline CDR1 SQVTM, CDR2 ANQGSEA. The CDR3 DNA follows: TGCAGCGTTCACCCGGGGGGCGGTGACACTGAAGCTTTCTTT. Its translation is CSVHPGGGDTEAFF.

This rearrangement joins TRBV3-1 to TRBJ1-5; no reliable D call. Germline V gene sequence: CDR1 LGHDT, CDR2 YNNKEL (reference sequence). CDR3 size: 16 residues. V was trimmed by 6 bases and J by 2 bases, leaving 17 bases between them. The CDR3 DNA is TGTGCCAGCAGGAAAAGGGAGGTACTTGGCAATCAGCCCCAGCATTTT. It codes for CASRKREVLGNQPQHF.

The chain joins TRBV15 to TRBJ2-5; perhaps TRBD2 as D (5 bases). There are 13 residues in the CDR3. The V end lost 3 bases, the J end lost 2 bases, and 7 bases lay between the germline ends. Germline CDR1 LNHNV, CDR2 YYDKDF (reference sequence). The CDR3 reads CATSSRRQETQYF. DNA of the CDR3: TGTGCCACCAGCAGCCGGAGGCAAGAGACCCAGTACTTC.

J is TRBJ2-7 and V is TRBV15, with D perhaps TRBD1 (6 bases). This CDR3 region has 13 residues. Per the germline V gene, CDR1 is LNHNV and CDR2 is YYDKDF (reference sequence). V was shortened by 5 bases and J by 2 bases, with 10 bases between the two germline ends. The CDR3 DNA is TGTGCCACCAGCCTCGACAGGACCTACGAGCAGTACTTC. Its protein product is CATSLDRTYEQYF.

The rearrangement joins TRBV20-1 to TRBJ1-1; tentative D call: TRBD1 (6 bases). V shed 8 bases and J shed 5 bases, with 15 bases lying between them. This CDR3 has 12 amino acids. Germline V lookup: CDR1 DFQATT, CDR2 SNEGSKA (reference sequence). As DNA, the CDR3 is TGCAGTCCTACGAGGGGGGAGACTGAAGCTTTCTTT. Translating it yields CSPTRGETEAFF.

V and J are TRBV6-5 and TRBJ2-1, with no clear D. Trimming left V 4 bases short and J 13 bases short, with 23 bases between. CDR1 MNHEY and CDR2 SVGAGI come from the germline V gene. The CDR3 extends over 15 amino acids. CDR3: CASSFAVGTFAQQFF. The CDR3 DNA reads TGTGCCAGCAGTTTCGCAGTAGGAACGTTCGCCCAACAGTTCTTC.

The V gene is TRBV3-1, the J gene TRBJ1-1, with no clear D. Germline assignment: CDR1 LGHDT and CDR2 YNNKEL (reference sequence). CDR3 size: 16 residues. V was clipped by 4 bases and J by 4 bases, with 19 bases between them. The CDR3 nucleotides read TGTGCCAGCAGCCCAAGGCTCTCCCTGTCACGCACTGAAGCTTTCTTT. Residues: CASSPRLSLSRTEAFF.

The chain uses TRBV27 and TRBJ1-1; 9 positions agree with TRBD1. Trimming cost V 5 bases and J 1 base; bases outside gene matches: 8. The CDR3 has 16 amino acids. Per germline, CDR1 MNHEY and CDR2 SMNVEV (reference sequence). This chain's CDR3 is CASSPAGTGTNTEAFF. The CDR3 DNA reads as TGTGCCAGCAGTCCAGCCGGGACAGGGACGAACACTGAAGCTTTCTTT.

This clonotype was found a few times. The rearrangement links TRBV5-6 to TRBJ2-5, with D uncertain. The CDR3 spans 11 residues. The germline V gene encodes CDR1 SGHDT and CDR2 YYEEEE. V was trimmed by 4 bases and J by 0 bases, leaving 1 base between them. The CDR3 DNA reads TGTGCCAGCAGCCACCAAGAGACCCAGTACTTC. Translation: CASSHQETQYF.